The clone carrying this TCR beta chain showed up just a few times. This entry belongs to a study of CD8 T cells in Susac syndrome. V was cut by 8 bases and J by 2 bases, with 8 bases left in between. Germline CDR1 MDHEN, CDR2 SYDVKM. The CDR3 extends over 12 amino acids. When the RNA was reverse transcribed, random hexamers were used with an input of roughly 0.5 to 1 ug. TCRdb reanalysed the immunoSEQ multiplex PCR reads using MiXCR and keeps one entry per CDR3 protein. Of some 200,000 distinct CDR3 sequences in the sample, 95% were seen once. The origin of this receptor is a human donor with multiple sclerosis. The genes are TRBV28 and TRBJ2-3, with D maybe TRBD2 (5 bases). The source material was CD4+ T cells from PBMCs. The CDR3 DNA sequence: TGTGCCAGCGGCGGGTACACAGATACGCAGTATTTT. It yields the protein CASGGYTDTQYF.